The text below deals with one T cell receptor beta chain. What antigen it recognizes has not been identified. No clone much larger than this one lies a single base away; base qualities are absent. CDR1 and CDR2 (SEHNR, FQNEAQ) derive from the germline V gene (reference sequence). At the junction V is shortened by 3 bases and J by 5 bases; bases outside the gene matches: 11. The CDR3 starts with the cysteine, ends with the phenylalanine, and has 16 residues. This entry keeps only the CDR3 DNA: 48 bases, framed from base 1. The cohort comprised more than 550 healthy bone marrow donors. Cohort members were all nominally healthy when sampled, although unrecorded immune exposures were likely present. The donor tested CMV seropositive, placing the donor among the approximately 310 seropositive members of the cohort. A peripheral blood sample was provided by each donor, and peripheral blood mononuclear cells were used for TCR beta sequencing. Genomic DNA extraction from the blood cell samples was performed with the Qiagen DNeasy Blood Extraction Kit.

The data stem from a study of cytomegalovirus exposure and HLA in healthy donors (TCRdb year 2017). Background on the whole study: In an earlier analysis of approximately 500 of the donors, 276 Gb of sequence data and some 100 million unique TCR beta sequences from about 190 million T cells were reported. Rather than drawing on any new phenotypic data, the later analysis identified candidate immune exposures from TCR beta sequences and the way those sequences occurred across donors. To study patterns of TCR occurrence, a later analysis re-analyzed previously published TCR beta repertoires from 550 to 800 donors and added high-resolution HLA genotyping. The study was designed to test whether signatures of past pathogen exposure could be identified by cataloging public T cell receptors. Four to six DR-DQ haplotypes were handled as single units for association and clustering, since linkage in the cohort was strong. The study used immunosequencing to profile the T cell repertoires of 600 to 850 subjects and linked those repertoires to cytomegalovirus serostatus. In addition to the first cohort of 650 to 750 subjects, a separate validation cohort of 120 different subjects was used. The study combined high-throughput TCR immunosequencing, statistical association of individual TCRs with disease status, and machine learning to predict cytomegalovirus infection status. An early release that covered approximately 600 HLA-typed donors contained 300 to 350 gigabases of sequencing data and 65 million to 100 million unique TCR sequences. HLA typing included class I and class II loci at four-digit resolution. Typing coverage differed by locus: A, B, C, DRB1 and DQB1 were typed in roughly 620-640 donors, DQA1 in 522, DPA1 in around 610, and DPB1 in about 450. The genetic ancestry cluster associated with self-reported Caucasian donors included 81% of the roughly 380 genotyped donors. To decide whether each TCR beta V gene segment behaved as functional or pseudogenic, an earlier analysis of 587 of the donors relied on high-throughput TCR beta sequencing. On average, around 230,000 unique TCR beta nucleotide sequences were sequenced per donor among some 430 genotyped donors of the cohort, with around 19% of those sequences being non-productive. All discovery cohort repertoires had been generated on a single sequencing platform. A later genetic analysis used genome-wide SNP genotypes for about three fifths of the roughly 700 donors, treating that subset as a discovery cohort. Donor age, sex, ethnicity and CMV serostatus were compiled alongside the repertoire data.

Library creation used the immunoSEQ multiplex PCR assay. The multiplex PCR relied on a mix of 60 forward primers for TCR Vbeta segments and 13 reverse primers for TCR Jbeta segments. A multiplex PCR assay on genomic DNA amplified the CDR3 region of rearranged TCR beta genes. The Illumina HiSeq System was used to sequence the amplified TCR beta libraries as 87-base-pair reads. The paper's processing steps were these. A later analysis counted about 82 million unique TCR beta chains across the 700 or so repertoires, and roughly 10 million of these chains were shared by at least two donors. Raw reads were error-corrected and collapsed into unique sequences with a nearest-neighbor algorithm that merged closely related sequences to remove PCR and sequencing errors. Alignment of CDR3 sequences to IMGT reference sequences was used to assign V, D and J gene segments. For a sequence to be retained, a match of at least six nucleotides was required to both a V gene segment and a J gene segment. A rearrangement was called productive if the CDR3 had no stop codons and remained in frame with V and J, and every other rearrangement was called non-productive. Following IMGT convention, CDR3 was defined as the stretch from the second conserved V-encoded cysteine up to the conserved J-encoded phenylalanine. The earlier analysis of some 540 of the donors excluded any sequence lacking an unambiguous match to a single V gene segment. In an earlier analysis of some 590 of the donors, V segments were called functional above 56.7% productive rearrangements and were called segregating when the between-donor standard deviation exceeded 5%. A statistical classification framework was developed to diagnose cytomegalovirus status using the catalog of TCR beta chain sequences. V and J gene assignment, in a later analysis, came from comparing TCR nucleotide sequences with IMGT/GENE-DB human TR gene sequences. The TCRdist pipeline was used in a later analysis to assign CDR3 sequences and most-parsimonious VDJ recombination scenarios. A later analysis defined each TCR beta chain by its CDR3 amino acid sequence plus V-gene family, and excluded reads lacking a unique V-gene family. As a way to deal with suspected cross-contamination and a sequencing artifact, a later analysis dropped under 600 nucleotide sequences that were highly shared and had low generation probability. A later analysis calculated a clonal expansion index for each public chain from normalized within-repertoire ranks of inferred template counts. In a later analysis, generation probabilities were computed using a VDJ recombination model fitted to out-of-frame rearrangements, and the results were checked against IGoR. A later analysis scored TCR-TCR, TCR-HLA and TCR-CMV co-occurrence with hypergeometric tests, applying a repertoire-size bias correction to TCR pairs. To estimate false discovery rates, a later analysis permuted the HLA or CMV assignments 20 times. In a later analysis, co-occurring TCRs were grouped using DBSCAN, with TCRdist sequence similarity added in when clustering inside HLA-allele-positive subsets. Repertoires with fewer than 30,000 or more than 120,000 public chains were left out of co-occurrence clustering, as were a handful of repertoires with anomalous nucleotide sharing. Not all clones reach the TCRdb copy of this immuneACCESS table, which keeps in-frame sequences only. Checked studies attribute under half of the gap to unresolved V genes and leave the rest unexplained. The V and J calls and clone size are taken from that table; D and trimming were inferred from the DNA. Counted in this sample were over 150,000 clones; around 80% of them appeared once. About 2.9% of the sample is in the top ten clones.

The full study reports these points: Cytomegalovirus status was reported to be diagnosed by the classifier with high specificity and sensitivity in both the original and validation cohorts. Most CMV-associated TCR beta chains appeared to be HLA-restricted in a later analysis, and the HLA associations seemed to be driven largely by CMV exposure. The study gave a list of under 200 TCR beta chains associated with cytomegalovirus. A cluster of highly shared sequence variants was judged likely to represent a technical artifact of the sequencing pipeline. A further reported finding was that TCR beta sequences accurately predicted the HLA-A and HLA-B alleles for most subjects in the first cohort. For the cohort, immune exposure information was limited to CMV serostatus. Compared with the approximately 670-donor mean, donors in an Asian-associated ancestry cluster had fewer N-insertions in productive TCRs, according to a later genetic analysis. Because counts were too low, seventeen rarely observed V segments, including chromosome 9 orphons, were excluded from the earlier analysis of fewer than 650 of the donors. Correlated functional status among segregating V segments might reflect linkage disequilibrium, but an unknown experimental factor could not be ruled out. Strong co-occurrence of HLA alleles, especially DR and DQ, made assigning TCR associations to individual alleles difficult. A later analysis found that TCR association rates varied across HLA loci, with DRB1 alleles showing the most associated TCRs and HLA-C alleles the fewest. This cohort had only TCR beta chains sequenced, and the lack of alpha or paired-chain data limited which features could be detected. An earlier analysis of around 600 of the donors showed that most TCR beta V segments appeared in productive rearrangements either about 87% or about 30% of the time, which broadly matched IMGT annotations. Specific HLA alleles were associated with over 15,000 TCR beta sequences at a false discovery rate of 0.05 in a later analysis. HLA typing was unavailable for some donors at each locus, so association tests used only the typed subset. Roughly uniform sequencing depth across donors was assumed in presence/absence analyses, although this assumption may not hold. Several of the top co-occurrence clusters appeared to be linked to parvovirus B19, influenza, CMV and Epstein-Barr virus, according to a later analysis. An association between a missense DCLRE1C variant and V-gene and J-gene trimming of TCR beta chains was found in a later genetic analysis and replicated in an independent cohort. Three of the identified cytomegalovirus-associated TCR beta chains were confirmed in vitro to be specific for cytomegalovirus antigens. Because the 87-base-pair reads could not distinguish some IMGT-functional V segments, including TRBV6-2 and TRBV6-3, those segments were excluded. In a later analysis, HLA-associated TCR beta chains were found to be more clonally expanded and to have lower generation probabilities than equally common non-associated chains. While some public TCRs were present in many individuals, most TCR sequences turned up only very rarely across donors. The authors suggested that the approach could potentially be extended to other disease states and immunological phenotypes.

The rearranged chain carries TRBV7-9 and TRBJ2-3; TRBD2 agrees with 7 junctional bases. Sequencing was done on a sample of PBMCs. The TCR was taken from a woman aged 45 to 65 in good health and CMV-seropositive. The CDR3 protein sequence reads: CASSFERDSVGDTQYF. The sequenced DNA is TGTGCCAGCAGCTTCGAGCGGGACTCGGTTGGAGATACGCAGTATTTT.